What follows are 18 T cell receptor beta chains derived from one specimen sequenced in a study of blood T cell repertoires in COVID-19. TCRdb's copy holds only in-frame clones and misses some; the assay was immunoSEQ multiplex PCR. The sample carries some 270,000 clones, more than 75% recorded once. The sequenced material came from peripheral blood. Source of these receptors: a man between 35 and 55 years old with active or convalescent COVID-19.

DNA for the CDR3: TGTGCCAGCAGCTCCCTGACTAGCGGGAGGATTAACACCGGGGAGCTGTTTTTT. It is translated as CASSSLTSGRINTGELFF. The chain combines TRBV11-3 with TRBJ2-2, with 13 bases fitting TRBD2. J lost 2 bases, V lost 4 bases, and 7 bases had no gene match. The CDR3 consists of 18 residues. The germline gives CDR1 SGHNT, CDR2 YENEEA.

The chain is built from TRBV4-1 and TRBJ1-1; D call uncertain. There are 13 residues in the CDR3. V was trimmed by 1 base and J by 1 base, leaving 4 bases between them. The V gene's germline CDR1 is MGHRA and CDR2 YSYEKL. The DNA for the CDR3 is TGCGCCAGCAGCCAAGGAGGGAACACTGAAGCTTTCTTT. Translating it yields CASSQGGNTEAFF.

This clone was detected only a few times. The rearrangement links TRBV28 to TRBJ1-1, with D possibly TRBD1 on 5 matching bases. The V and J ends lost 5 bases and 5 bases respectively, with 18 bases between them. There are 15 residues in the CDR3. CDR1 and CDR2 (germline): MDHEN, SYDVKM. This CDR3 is CASSPAGTGNTEAFF. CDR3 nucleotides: TGTGCCAGCAGTCCCGCAGGGACTGGGAATACTGAAGCTTTCTTT.

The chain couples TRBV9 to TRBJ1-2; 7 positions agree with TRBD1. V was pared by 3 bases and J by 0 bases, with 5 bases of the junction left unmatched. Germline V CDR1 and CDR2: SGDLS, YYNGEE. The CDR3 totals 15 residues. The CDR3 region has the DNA TGTGCCAGCAGCGACCGGACAGGTTCTAACTATGGCTACACCTTC. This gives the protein CASSDRTGSNYGYTF. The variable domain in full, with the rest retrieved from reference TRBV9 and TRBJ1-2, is DSGVTQTPKHLITATGQRVTLRCSPRSGDLSVYWYQQSLDQGLQFLIQYYNGEERAKGNILERFSAQQFPDLHSELNLSSLELGDSALYFCASSDRTGSNYGYTFGSGTRLTVV.

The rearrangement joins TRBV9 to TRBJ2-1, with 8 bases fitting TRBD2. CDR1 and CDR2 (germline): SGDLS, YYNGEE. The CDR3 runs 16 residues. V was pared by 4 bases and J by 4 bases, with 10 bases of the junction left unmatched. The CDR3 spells CASSPRGRGAYNEQFF. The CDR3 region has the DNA TGTGCCAGCAGCCCCCGCGGGCGGGGGGCATACAATGAGCAGTTCTTC.

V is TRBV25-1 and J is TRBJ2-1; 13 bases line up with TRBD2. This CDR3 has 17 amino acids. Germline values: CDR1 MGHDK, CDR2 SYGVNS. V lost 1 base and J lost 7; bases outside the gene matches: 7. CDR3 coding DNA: TGTGCCAGCAGTGAATTTGTGGGGACTAGCGGGGAGAATGAGCAGTTCTTC. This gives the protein CASSEFVGTSGENEQFF.

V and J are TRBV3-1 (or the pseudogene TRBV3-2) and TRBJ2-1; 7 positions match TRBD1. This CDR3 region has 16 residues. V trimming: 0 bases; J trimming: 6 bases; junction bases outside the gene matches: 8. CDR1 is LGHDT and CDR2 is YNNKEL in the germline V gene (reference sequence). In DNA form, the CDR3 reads TGTGCCAGCAGCCAAGATATAAGGGGGCAGGGCAATGAGCAGTTCTTC. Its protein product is CASSQDIRGQGNEQFF.

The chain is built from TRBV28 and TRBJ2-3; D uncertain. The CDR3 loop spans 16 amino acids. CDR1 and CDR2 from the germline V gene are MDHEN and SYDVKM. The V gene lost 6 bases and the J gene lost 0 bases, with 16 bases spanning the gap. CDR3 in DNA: TGTGCCAGCAGCCCCGACACGGCCACTAGCACAGATACGCAGTATTTT. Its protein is CASSPDTATSTDTQYF.

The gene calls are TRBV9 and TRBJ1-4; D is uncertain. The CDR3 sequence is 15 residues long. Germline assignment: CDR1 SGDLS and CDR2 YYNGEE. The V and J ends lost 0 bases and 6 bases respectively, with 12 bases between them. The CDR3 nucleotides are TGTGCCAGCAGCGTAGGTGAGGGTTGGGATGAAAAACTGTTTTTT. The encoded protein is CASSVGEGWDEKLFF.

In DNA, the CDR3 is TGTGCCAGCAGCTTAGCCCAGTCCGAGACCCAGTACTTC. This sequence encodes CASSLAQSETQYF. The J gene is TRBJ2-5, the V gene TRBV7-8, with no clear D. CDR3 size: 13 residues. Germline values: CDR1 SGHVS, CDR2 FQNEAQ. V lost 0 bases, J lost 5 bases, and 7 bases lay in between.

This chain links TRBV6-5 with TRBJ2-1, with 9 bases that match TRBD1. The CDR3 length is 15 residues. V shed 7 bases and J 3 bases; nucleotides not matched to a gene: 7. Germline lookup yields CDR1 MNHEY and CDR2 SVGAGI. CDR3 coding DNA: TGTGCCAGCACCCCGGGACAGGGATACTACAATGAGCAGTTCTTC. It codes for CASTPGQGYYNEQFF.

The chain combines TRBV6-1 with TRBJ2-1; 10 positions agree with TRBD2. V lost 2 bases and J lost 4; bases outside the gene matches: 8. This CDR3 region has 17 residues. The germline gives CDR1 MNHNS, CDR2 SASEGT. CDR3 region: CASSESRLAGPYNEQFF. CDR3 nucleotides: TGTGCCAGCAGTGAAAGTAGACTAGCGGGCCCGTACAATGAGCAGTTCTTC.

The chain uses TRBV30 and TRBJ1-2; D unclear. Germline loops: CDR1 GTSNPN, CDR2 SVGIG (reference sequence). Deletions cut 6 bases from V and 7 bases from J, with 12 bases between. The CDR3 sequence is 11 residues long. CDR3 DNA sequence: TGTGCCTGCCTCCGACATCTTGGCTACACCTTC. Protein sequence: CACLRHLGYTF.

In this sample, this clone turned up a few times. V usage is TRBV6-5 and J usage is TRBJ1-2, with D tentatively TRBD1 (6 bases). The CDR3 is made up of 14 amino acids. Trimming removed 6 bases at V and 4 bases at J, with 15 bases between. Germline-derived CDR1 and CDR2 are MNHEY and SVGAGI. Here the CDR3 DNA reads TGTGCCAGCAGGGATCGACAGGAACCCTATGGCTACACCTTC. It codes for CASRDRQEPYGYTF.

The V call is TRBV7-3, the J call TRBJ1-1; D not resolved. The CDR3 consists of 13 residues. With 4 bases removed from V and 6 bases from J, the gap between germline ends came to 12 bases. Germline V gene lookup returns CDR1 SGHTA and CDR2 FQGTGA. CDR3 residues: CASSSTPGSEAFF. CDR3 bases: TGTGCCAGCAGCTCTACTCCAGGTTCTGAAGCTTTCTTT.

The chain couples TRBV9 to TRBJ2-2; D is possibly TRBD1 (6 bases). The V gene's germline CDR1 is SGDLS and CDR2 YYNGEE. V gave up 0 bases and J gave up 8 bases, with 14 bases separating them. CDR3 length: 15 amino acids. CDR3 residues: CASSVAPDSSGELFF. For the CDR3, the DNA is TGTGCCAGCAGCGTAGCCCCGGACAGTTCGGGGGAGCTGTTTTTT.

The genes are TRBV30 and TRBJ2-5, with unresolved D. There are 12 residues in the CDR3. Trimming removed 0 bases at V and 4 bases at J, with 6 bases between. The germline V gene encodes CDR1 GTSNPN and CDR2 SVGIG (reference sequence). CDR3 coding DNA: TGTGCCTGGAGTGTACTTGGAGAGACCCAGTACTTC. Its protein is CAWSVLGETQYF.

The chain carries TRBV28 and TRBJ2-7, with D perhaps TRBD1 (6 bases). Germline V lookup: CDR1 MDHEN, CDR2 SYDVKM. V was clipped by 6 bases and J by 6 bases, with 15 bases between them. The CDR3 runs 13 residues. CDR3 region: CASRTTGTGEQYF. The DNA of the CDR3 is TGTGCCAGCAGGACTACAGGGACGGGCGAGCAGTACTTC.